The entry below gives a single T cell receptor (beta chain) sequence along with its context. The antigen this receptor binds is unknown. Within one base of it there is no much larger clone, and no base qualities were kept. TCR CDR3 regions were amplified from genomic DNA by multiplex PCR using the deep immunoSEQ assay. Extracted genomic DNA from each cell subset was distributed evenly across all wells of several immunoSEQ 96-well plates, and each plate was treated as a replicate. Each replicate PCR for sorted subsets received approximately 220 ng genomic DNA, equal to tens of thousands of T cell genomes. The purified libraries were quantified using a Qubit 3.0 fluorometer, sized with a Bioanalyzer 2100, and then quantified again using the KAPA Library Quantification kit. A separate single-read 150-cycle Illumina NextSeq 550 flow cell was used to sequence each immunoSEQ 96-well plate. The paper's data handling went like this. The immunoSEQ output contained only junctional sequences without quality scores, so filtering could not match that applied to full-length reads. To assign V/J genes and CDR3, sequences were annotated against IMGT germline references using PyIR, a Python wrapper for IgBLAST v1.9. Reads were removed for weak V/J assignments (E-value above 1e-6), missing CDR3, stop codons, out-of-frame junctions, or ambiguous translated residues. A V3J clonotype was defined by an identical inferred V gene, J gene, and CDR3 amino acid sequence. Percentage overlap between repertoires was calculated by dividing the number of shared unique clonotypes by the size of the smaller repertoire. Repertoire richness was assessed with RTK rarefaction, the Chao1 estimator, and Recon v2.1 estimates of unobserved clonotypes. Generation probabilities were computed with OLGA for all TCRbeta clonotypes obtained by the gDNA method from several donors. Sourced from immuneACCESS, this table was stored by TCRdb with only in-frame sequences that have V and J called. A share of the clones is absent; for the studies checked, an unresolved V gene accounts for under half, and the remainder has no known explanation. The DNA was the basis for D and trimming; V, J and clone size are from that table. Across this sample there are about 2.2 million clones, with around 93% seen only once. Around 1.7% of the sample belongs to the ten largest clones.

CD8 naive samples consisted of CD45RO-negative cells that were positively selected for CCR7, yielding a CD45RA+CCR7+ population without TemRA cells. Healthy HIV-negative adults with no recently reported acute infections or vaccinations were included as donors. Only Caucasian adults living in Nashville, Tennessee, USA were represented among the donors. Blood was obtained by leukapheresis, after which PBMCs were separated by Ficoll-Histopaque density gradient centrifugation and cryopreserved in liquid nitrogen vapor phase. Purity and quantity of every magnetically sorted T cell population were checked by analytical flow cytometry. Genomic DNA was isolated from each sorted fraction and quantified by UV absorbance on a Nanodrop 2000c. The sample originates from a study of shared clonotypes between healthy human individuals (dated by TCRdb to about 2020). Concerning the study at large: Three men and a couple of women, aged 18 to 49 years, made up the cohort. Blood TCR repertoires of roughly five healthy adults were deeply sequenced to estimate repertoire size and the extent of clonotype sharing between individuals. Leukapheresis yielded between about 0.94 and 10 billion PBMCs per donor. To increase sequencing depth and limit assay-specific biases, different laboratories used diverse techniques to prepare libraries and sequence TCR repertoires. For each donor, CD4 naive and CD4 memory were each run on three plates, CD8 naive on two plates, and CD8 memory on one plate. Broad study findings and their caveats: The small number of donors limited the genetic and exposure-history diversity represented. Compared with non-shared clonotypes, the clonotypes found in all four sorted-subset donors had higher generation probabilities. Rarefaction of sorted-subset datasets indicated incomplete sequencing despite the large sequencing depth. Pairwise subsampling led to the expectation that sequencing depth would affect the degree of clonotype sharing among donors. Estimated clonotype richness was generally larger for naive than for memory subsets. Sampling was restricted to blood, and TCR repertoires in tissues likely differ from the TCR repertoires found in blood. Approximately 4.8% of naive CD4, 3% to 3.5% of naive CD8, approximately 2% of memory CD4, and around 0.42% of memory CD8 clonotypes were shared across several donors.

Measured from the cysteine to the phenylalanine, the CDR3 is 15 residues long. Kept here is only the CDR3 DNA, which spans 45 bases and is read in frame from base 1. The germline V gene supplies CDR1 MNHEY and CDR2 SVGAGI. Ends trimmed: V by 6 bases, J by 4 bases; bases unmatched to a gene: 7. Material for sequencing was naive CD8+ T cells from PBMCs. The sample's cell subset or site label, in plain terms: CD45RA+CCR7+. The rearrangement combines TRBV6-5 with TRBJ2-1, and 9 junction bases match TRBD1. This TCR was sampled from a man aged 18 to 35 in good health. Some clones in this sample may be carry-over from other donors' samples. Read as DNA, the sequence is TGTGCCAGCAGCTCCGACAGGGGGGGTTACAATGAGCAGTTCTTC. Translation gives CASSSDRGGYNEQFF.